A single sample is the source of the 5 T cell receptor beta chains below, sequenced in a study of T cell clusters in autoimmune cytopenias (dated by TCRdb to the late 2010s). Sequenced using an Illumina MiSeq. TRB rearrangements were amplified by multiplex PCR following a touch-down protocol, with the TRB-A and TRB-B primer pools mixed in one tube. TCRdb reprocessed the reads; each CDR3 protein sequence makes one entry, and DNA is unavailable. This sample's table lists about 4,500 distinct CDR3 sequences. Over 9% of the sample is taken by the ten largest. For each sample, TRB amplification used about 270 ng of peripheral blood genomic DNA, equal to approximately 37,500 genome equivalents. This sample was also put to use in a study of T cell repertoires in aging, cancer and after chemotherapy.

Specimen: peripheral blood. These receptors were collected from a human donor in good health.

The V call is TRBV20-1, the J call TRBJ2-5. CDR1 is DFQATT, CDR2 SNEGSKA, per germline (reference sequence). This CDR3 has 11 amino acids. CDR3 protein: CSATEQETQYF.

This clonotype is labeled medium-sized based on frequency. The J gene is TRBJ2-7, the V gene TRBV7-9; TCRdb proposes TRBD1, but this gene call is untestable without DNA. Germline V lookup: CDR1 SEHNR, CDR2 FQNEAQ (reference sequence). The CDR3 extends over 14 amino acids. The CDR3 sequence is CASKAGPNSYEQYF.

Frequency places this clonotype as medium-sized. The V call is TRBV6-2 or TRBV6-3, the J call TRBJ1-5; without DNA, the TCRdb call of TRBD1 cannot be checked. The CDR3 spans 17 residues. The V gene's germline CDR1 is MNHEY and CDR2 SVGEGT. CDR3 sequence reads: CASSLHGQGAFNQPQHF.

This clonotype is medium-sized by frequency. The CDR3 sequence: CASSSRQGAANTIYF. V gene TRBV7-9 combines with J gene TRBJ1-3; the TCRdb call, TRBD1, lacks DNA for checking. The CDR3 loop spans 15 amino acids. The germline V gene has CDR1 SEHNR and CDR2 FQNEAQ (reference sequence).

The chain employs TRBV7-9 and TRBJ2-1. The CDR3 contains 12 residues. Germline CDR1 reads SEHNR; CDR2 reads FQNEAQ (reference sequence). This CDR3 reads CASTPGGHEQFF.